This TCR beta chain is drawn from a study of cytomegalovirus exposure and HLA in healthy donors. The PCR used 60 Vbeta and 13 Jbeta primers. TCRdb keeps only in-frame clones here, not all; method: immunoSEQ multiplex PCR. The table lists about 120,000 clones, 80% of them singletons. Remarks on this clone: Its antigen is as yet unknown.

Study-level findings and limits: A previous analysis found most TCR beta V segments productive roughly 87% or roughly 30% of the time.

CDR3 length equals 15 residues. The ends lost 2 bases at V and 0 bases at J; junction bases unmatched: 1. Germline V gene sequence: CDR1 MNHEY, CDR2 SMNVEV (reference sequence). The TCR comes from a man between 25 and 39 years old in good health and CMV-seronegative. The sequenced sample was PBMCs. The chain combines TRBV27 with TRBJ2-4, with 7 bases identical to TRBD2. The CDR3 loop is CASSLLAVAKNIQYF. In nucleotides, the CDR3 is TGTGCCAGCAGTTTACTAGCGGTAGCCAAAAACATTCAGTACTTC.